The clone carrying this TCR beta chain was recorded a few times. Its antigen is undetermined. The CDR3 length is 14 residues. V shed 3 bases, J shed 11 bases, and the junction held 7 bases outside the gene matches. This entry comes from a study of T-cell memory formation after mild COVID-19. General study findings and limits: Later expanders leaned toward CD4+, whereas clones contracting from day 15 to 85 were balanced CD4/CD8.

5'RACE with constant-segment primers yielded barcoded, UMI-tagged TCR alpha and TCR beta cDNA libraries. TCRdb reprocessed the 5' RACE reads via MiXCR and lists one record per CDR3 protein. The repertoire has 540,000 or so distinct CDR3 sequences, about a fifth of them found once; the top ten carry around 13%. The origin of this receptor is an adult woman who had mild COVID-19 (a few samples of this study predate the infection). Cell type and time point are not known. The V and J genes are TRBV12-3 or TRBV12-4 and TRBJ1-6; 7 nucleotides match TRBD1. Source material: PBMCs or a T cell subset sorted from them (not recorded which). The chain's CDR3 is CASSFLGGEAPLHF. CDR3 bases: TGTGCCAGCAGTTTCTTAGGGGGCGAGGCACCCCTCCACTTT.